One sample yielded the 11 T cell receptor beta chains listed below, sequenced in a study of CD8+ T cells in alopecia areata. Documented treatment: oral pan-JAK inhibitor, 5-10 mg twice daily. Once RNA had been extracted, it was reverse transcribed into cDNA to act as the sequencing template. Clones were read by immunoSEQ multiplex PCR, and TCRdb kept only the in-frame ones, dropping some. The data contain tens of thousands of clones, 46% of them singletons. The material sequenced was CD8+ T cells sorted from blood, taken at roughly week 36, from a patient treated with tofacitinib. These receptors came from a human donor with alopecia areata.

This chain connects TRBV11-2 to TRBJ2-7; D is unresolved. Germline-derived CDR1 and CDR2 are SGHAT and FQNNGV. V was cut by 4 bases and J by 4 bases, with 2 bases left in between. The CDR3 runs to 10 residues. This chain's CDR3 is CASSSYEQYF. CDR3 coding DNA: TGTGCCAGCAGCTCGTACGAGCAGTACTTC.

This clone was picked up a small number of times. The chain carries TRBV28 and TRBJ2-6; the match to TRBD2 covers 7 bases. J was trimmed by 9 bases and V by 3 bases; bases with no gene match: 5. Per the germline V gene, CDR1 is MDHEN and CDR2 is SYDVKM. CDR3 length equals 14 residues. This CDR3 reads CASSFSGEGNVLTF. Here the CDR3 DNA reads TGTGCCAGCAGTTTTTCCGGGGAGGGCAACGTCCTGACTTTC.

The rearrangement links TRBV28 to TRBJ2-3; 13 bases fit TRBD2. V shed 5 bases, J shed 1 base, and the junction held 3 bases outside the gene matches. The CDR3 is 16 amino acids. CDR1 and CDR2 from the germline V gene are MDHEN and SYDVKM. The CDR3 here is CASSPGLAGGTDTQYF. The CDR3 bases are TGTGCCAGCAGTCCAGGACTAGCGGGAGGCACAGATACGCAGTATTTT.

This chain uses TRBV7-3 with TRBJ2-7; D is unresolved. Germline lookup yields CDR1 SGHTA and CDR2 FQGTGA. CDR3 length equals 11 residues. V was trimmed by 5 bases and J by 0 bases, leaving 2 bases between them. Here the CDR3 DNA reads TGTGCCAGCAGCCCCTCCTACGAGCAGTACTTC. Translation gives CASSPSYEQYF.

V gene TRBV30 combines with J gene TRBJ1-2; D unresolved. Trimming left V 0 bases short and J 4 bases short, with 9 bases between. Germline-derived CDR1 and CDR2 are GTSNPN and SVGIG (reference sequence). This CDR3 spans 13 amino acids. The CDR3 loop reads CAWSVFGIYGYTF. CDR3 bases: TGTGCCTGGAGTGTTTTCGGAATCTATGGCTACACCTTC.

The genes are TRBV27 and TRBJ2-1; the D is unclear. Germline CDR1 is MNHEY and CDR2 is SMNVEV (reference sequence). The CDR3 spans 11 residues. Trimming took 3 bases from V and 9 from J, leaving 6 bases between them. The CDR3 DNA reads as TGTGCCAGCAGTTTTCCTGGTGAGCAGTTCTTC. This codes for CASSFPGEQFF.

This clone has just a few counts. V is TRBV4-1 and J is TRBJ2-4, with a possible D match to TRBD2 (6 bases). V was trimmed by 4 bases and J by 9 bases, leaving 10 bases between them. The CDR3 loop spans 12 amino acids. Germline loops: CDR1 MGHRA, CDR2 YSYEKL. The DNA of the CDR3 is TGCGCCAGCAGCCCTACGGGGGTCATTCAGTACTTC. The encoded protein is CASSPTGVIQYF.

This clone was detected a few times. J is TRBJ2-2 and V is TRBV5-1, with D perhaps matching TRBD2 (7 bases). V was trimmed by 0 bases and J by 3 bases, leaving 12 bases between them. CDR1 and CDR2 from the germline V gene are SGHRS and YFSETQ. The CDR3 sequence is 16 residues long. CDR3 in amino acids: CASSLAGGRDTGELFF. The CDR3 DNA is TGCGCCAGCAGCTTGGCCGGGGGGCGAGACACCGGGGAGCTGTTTTTT.

The chain's CDR3 is CAISEALATGRAKNIQYF. CDR3 coding DNA: TGTGCCATCAGTGAAGCCCTAGCCACCGGGAGAGCCAAAAACATTCAGTACTTC. The chain recombines TRBV10-3 with TRBJ2-4; D possibly corresponds to TRBD2 (6 bases). Between the trimmed V and J ends, which lost 3 bases and 0 bases, there was a span of 18 bases. CDR1 ENHRY and CDR2 SYGVKD come from the germline V gene. There are 18 residues in the CDR3.

The chain employs TRBV29-1 and TRBJ2-1; 12 nucleotides match TRBD2. Germline lookup yields CDR1 SQVTM and CDR2 ANQGSEA. V gave up 1 base and J gave up 5 bases; unmatched junction bases: 9. The CDR3 is 17 residues long. The DNA of the CDR3 is TGCAGCGTTGAAGCTCTGACTAGCGGGAGTCATGACAATGAGCAGTTCTTC. It is translated as CSVEALTSGSHDNEQFF.

This clone occurred a few times. The V call is TRBV29-1, the J call TRBJ2-3, with 8 bases that match TRBD2. Germline CDR1 reads SQVTM; CDR2 reads ANQGSEA. This CDR3 has 15 residues. The junction had 10 bases not matched to a gene; V was cut back by 6 bases and J by 2 bases. The CDR3 DNA is TGCAGCGTCCACTCCACTAGCGGACACACAGATACGCAGTATTTT. This gives the protein CSVHSTSGHTDTQYF.